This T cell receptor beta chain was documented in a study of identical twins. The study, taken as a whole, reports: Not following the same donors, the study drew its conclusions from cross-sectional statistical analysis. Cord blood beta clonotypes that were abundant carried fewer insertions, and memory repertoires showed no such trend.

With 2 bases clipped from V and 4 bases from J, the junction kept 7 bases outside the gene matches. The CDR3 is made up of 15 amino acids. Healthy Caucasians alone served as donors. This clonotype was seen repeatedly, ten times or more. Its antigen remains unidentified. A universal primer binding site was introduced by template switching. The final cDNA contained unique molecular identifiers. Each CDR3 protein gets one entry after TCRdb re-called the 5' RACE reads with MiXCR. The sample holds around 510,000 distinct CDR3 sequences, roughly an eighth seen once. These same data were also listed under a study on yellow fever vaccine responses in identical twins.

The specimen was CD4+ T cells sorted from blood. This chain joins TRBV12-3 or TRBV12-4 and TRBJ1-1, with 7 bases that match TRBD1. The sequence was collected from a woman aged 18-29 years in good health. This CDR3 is CASSLRRGRSTEAFF. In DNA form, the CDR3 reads TGTGCCAGCAGTTTAAGAAGGGGGCGCAGCACTGAAGCTTTCTTT.